The 24 T cell receptor beta chains presented below share a single source sample, sequenced in a study of blood T cell repertoires in COVID-19. Produced via immunoSEQ multiplex PCR; TCRdb's table is partial and in-frame only. Here the sample spans under 250,000 clones, roughly 86% being singletons. Material: peripheral blood. These receptors originate from a woman of 80 years or more with COVID-19, enrolled during active disease.

This chain uses TRBV25-1 with TRBJ1-2, with D perhaps matching TRBD1 (6 bases). This CDR3 region has 13 residues. V was clipped by 8 bases and J by 8 bases, with 18 bases between them. Germline loops: CDR1 MGHDK, CDR2 SYGVNS. The CDR3: CASQLLGAQGYTF. The CDR3 DNA reads as TGTGCCAGCCAGCTGTTGGGGGCGCAAGGCTACACCTTC.

The chain carries TRBV5-1 and TRBJ2-7; 9 bases line up with TRBD1. There are 16 residues in the CDR3. V trimming: 2 bases; J trimming: 6 bases; junction bases outside the gene matches: 12. Germline lookup yields CDR1 SGHRS and CDR2 YFSETQ. CDR3 DNA sequence: TGCGCCAGCAGCTTCCACACCGGGACAGGGAGTCCCGAGCAGTACTTC. It specifies CASSFHTGTGSPEQYF.

This chain links TRBV7-9 with TRBJ2-1; tentative D call: TRBD2 (5 bases). This CDR3 has 15 residues. CDR1 SEHNR and CDR2 FQNEAQ come from the germline V gene (reference sequence). Trimming cost V 5 bases and J 7 bases, with 18 bases left between them. The CDR3 loop is CASSAAGVLRNEQFF. The CDR3 DNA reads as TGTGCCAGCAGCGCGGCGGGCGTCCTAAGAAATGAGCAGTTCTTC.

The CDR3 protein is CASSVGQGGGGYTF. In DNA, the CDR3 is TGTGCCAGCAGCGTGGGACAGGGGGGAGGTGGCTACACCTTC. The genes are TRBV5-8 and TRBJ1-2; TRBD1 agrees at 11 bases. Germline values: CDR1 SGHTS, CDR2 YDEGEE. Trimming removed 4 bases from V and 7 bases from J; junction bases left unmatched: 6. CDR3 length equals 14 residues.

The V call is TRBV27, the J call TRBJ1-2; D is possibly TRBD1 (5 bases). Between the trimmed V and J ends, which lost 4 bases and 0 bases, there was a span of 9 bases. The CDR3 runs to 14 residues. CDR1 is MNHEY, CDR2 SMNVEV, per germline (reference sequence). The CDR3 loop reads CASSSGKANYGYTF. CDR3 sequence (DNA): TGTGCCAGCAGTTCAGGGAAAGCTAACTATGGCTACACCTTC.

V gene TRBV5-1 combines with J gene TRBJ1-5; 7 bases are a match to TRBD1. The trim removed 3 bases at V and 3 bases at J, leaving 6 bases unmatched. This CDR3 is built from 15 residues. The germline CDR1 and CDR2 sequences are SGHRS and YFSETQ. This CDR3 reads CASSSTGVANQPQHF. CDR3 nucleotides: TGCGCCAGCAGCTCAACAGGGGTGGCCAATCAGCCCCAGCATTTT.

This sequence joins TRBV13 and TRBJ1-2; TRBD1 is a possible D gene (6 bases). The germline gives CDR1 PRHDT, CDR2 FYEKMQ (reference sequence). V was trimmed by 8 bases and J by 3 bases, leaving 19 bases between them. The CDR3 consists of 15 residues. The CDR3 region is CASSLRGITDYGYTF. CDR3 nucleotides: TGTGCCAGCTCCCTTAGGGGGATAACTGACTATGGCTACACCTTC.

The chain has TRBV10-3 and TRBJ2-5; 11 nucleotides align to TRBD2. The CDR3 totals 13 residues. Per the germline V gene, CDR1 is ENHRY and CDR2 is SYGVKD. With 8 bases clipped from V and 7 bases from J, the junction kept 6 bases outside the gene matches. This chain's CDR3 is CAIGSGGAGTQYF. The CDR3 DNA reads as TGTGCCATCGGTAGCGGGGGGGCGGGGACCCAGTACTTC.

Worth noting for this clone: Within the sample, other DNA sequences also encode this same CDR3. The chain couples TRBV10-3 to TRBJ1-5; D may be TRBD1 (5 bases). Germline-derived CDR1 and CDR2 are ENHRY and SYGVKD. CDR3 size: 14 residues. V lost 0 bases to trimming and J lost 6 bases, with 9 bases between them. DNA of the CDR3: TGTGCCATCAGTGAGTCTCGGGGGGGTCAGCCCCAGCATTTT. As protein: CAISESRGGQPQHF.

The J gene is TRBJ2-5, the V gene TRBV18; no definite D call. Germline CDR1 is KGHSH and CDR2 is LQKENI. With 3 bases removed from V and 5 bases from J, the gap between germline ends came to 10 bases. There are 13 residues in the CDR3. The CDR3 sequence is CASSPTVSETQYF. The CDR3 coding sequence is TGTGCCAGCTCACCGACTGTCTCCGAGACCCAGTACTTC.

The chain uses TRBV3-1 (or the pseudogene TRBV3-2) and TRBJ1-5; D gene unclear. The CDR3 length is 15 residues. Germline V CDR1 and CDR2: LGHDT, YNNKEL (reference sequence). Trimming took off 1 base at V and 3 bases at J, with 10 bases between the two ends. As DNA, the CDR3 is TGTGCCAGCAGCCAAGGAATCGGTACCAATCAGCCCCAGCATTTT. Amino acids: CASSQGIGTNQPQHF.

The V gene is TRBV3-1 (or the pseudogene TRBV3-2), the J gene TRBJ2-5; unclear D gene. Germline lookup yields CDR1 LGHDT and CDR2 YNNKEL (reference sequence). The CDR3 is 11 amino acids. The V end lost 4 bases, the J end lost 7 bases, and 7 bases lay between the germline ends. CDR3 sequence (DNA): TGTGCCAGCAGCCTCAGAGGGACCCAGTACTTC. It codes for CASSLRGTQYF.

A note on this clone: The identical CDR3 is also encoded by other nucleotide sequences in the sample. The chain uses TRBV7-2 and TRBJ1-1; D is ambiguous. The CDR3 consists of 14 residues. The germline gives CDR1 SGHTA, CDR2 FQGNSA. V was clipped by 0 bases and J by 0 bases, with 5 bases between them. The chain's CDR3 is CASSLAQMNTEAFF. The CDR3 bases are TGTGCCAGCAGCTTAGCGCAGATGAACACTGAAGCTTTCTTT.

Here the CDR3 reads CASTRTGVGYTF. The CDR3 DNA follows: TGTGCCAGCACCCGAACAGGGGTTGGCTACACCTTC. The V call is TRBV28, the J call TRBJ1-2; 7 bases fit TRBD1. Trimming cost V 7 bases and J 7 bases; bases outside gene matches: 6. Germline CDR1 is MDHEN and CDR2 is SYDVKM. This CDR3 is built from 12 residues.

The CDR3 is CASSPTRGGTYNEQFF. Here the CDR3 DNA reads TGTGCCAGCAGCCCGACTAGGGGGGGAACGTACAATGAGCAGTTCTTC. The V call is TRBV28, the J call TRBJ2-1, with a possible D match to TRBD2 (7 bases). Trimming left V 6 bases short and J 4 bases short, with 19 bases between. The CDR3 is 16 amino acids. Germline-derived CDR1 and CDR2 are MDHEN and SYDVKM.

The chain couples TRBV11-2 to TRBJ1-2; 7 bases are shared with TRBD1. Trimming removed 6 bases from V and 4 bases from J; junction bases left unmatched: 5. Germline V gives CDR1 SGHAT, CDR2 FQNNGV. The CDR3 totals 13 residues. CDR3 region: CASSRGGPYGYTF. The CDR3 DNA is TGTGCCAGCAGTAGAGGGGGCCCCTATGGCTACACCTTC.

Here the CDR3 reads CASSFELGGSGANVLTF. In DNA form, the CDR3 reads TGCGCCAGCAGCTTTGAGCTAGGGGGCTCTGGGGCCAACGTCCTGACTTTC. The chain has TRBV5-1 and TRBJ2-6; the D gene is possibly TRBD1 (6 bases). This CDR3 is built from 17 residues. From germline, CDR1 is SGHRS and CDR2 YFSETQ. V gave up 2 bases and J gave up 0 bases, with 12 bases separating them.

This clone was seen only a few times. This chain joins TRBV6-1 and TRBJ1-1, with 8 bases matching TRBD1. The germline gives CDR1 MNHNS, CDR2 SASEGT. The CDR3 is made up of 15 amino acids. The ends lost 2 bases at V and 4 bases at J; junction bases unmatched: 6. The CDR3: CASSELGDRGTEAFF. The CDR3 DNA follows: TGTGCCAGCAGTGAATTAGGCGACAGGGGCACTGAAGCTTTCTTT.

The chain couples TRBV6-4 to TRBJ2-7; D gene ambiguous. Deletions cut 5 bases from V and 1 base from J, with 21 bases between. Germline V lookup: CDR1 MRHNA, CDR2 SNTAGT. The CDR3 consists of 17 residues. CDR3 sequence: CASSLRGERMASYEQYV. The CDR3 nucleotides are TGTGCCAGCAGTCTCCGAGGTGAACGGATGGCTTCCTACGAGCAGTACGTC.

The gene calls are TRBV5-1 and TRBJ2-2; TRBD2 matches at 10 bases. The CDR3 length is 16 residues. V gave up 4 bases and J gave up 0 bases; unmatched junction bases: 3. Per the germline V gene, CDR1 is SGHRS and CDR2 is YFSETQ. CDR3 bases: TGCGCCAGCAGCCCTAGCGGGGGTCCGAACACCGGGGAGCTGTTTTTT. Its translation: CASSPSGGPNTGELFF. Together with reference TRBV5-1 and TRBJ2-2, the CDR3 gives the full variable domain: KAGVTQTPRYLIKTRGQQVTLSCSPISGHRSVSWYQQTPGQGLQFLFEYFSETQRNKGNFPGRFSGRQFSNSRSEMNVSTLELGDSALYLCASSPSGGPNTGELFFGEGSRLTVL.

V gene TRBV7-9 combines with J gene TRBJ1-6; a weak D match, TRBD1 (6 bases). V lost 6 bases and J lost 7, with 13 bases in between. Germline CDR1 and CDR2: SEHNR and FQNEAQ (reference sequence). The CDR3 is 14 residues long. The CDR3 reads CASSSDSQNSPLHF. The CDR3 DNA sequence: TGTGCCAGCAGTTCGGACAGTCAAAATTCACCCCTCCACTTT. Together with reference TRBV7-9 and TRBJ1-6, the CDR3 gives the full variable domain: DTGVSQNPRHKITKRGQNVTFRCDPISEHNRLYWYRQTLGQGPEFLTYFQNEAQLEKSRLLSDRFSAERPKGSFSTLEIQRTEQGDSAMYLCASSSDSQNSPLHFGNGTRLTVT.

This chain joins TRBV7-2 and TRBJ1-1; D perhaps matches TRBD1 (5 bases). This CDR3 has 13 residues. Trimming shortened V by 1 base and J by 11 bases, and 14 bases separated the two germline ends. CDR1 is SGHTA and CDR2 is FQGNSA in the germline V gene. The CDR3, as DNA: TGTGCCAGCAGCTTAGAGTCACTGCGGGGGGCTTTCTTT. It is translated as CASSLESLRGAFF.

As DNA, the CDR3 is TGTGCCAGCAGCCAAGCGGGATACAATGAGCAGTTCTTC. This translates into CASSQAGYNEQFF. The chain joins TRBV3-1 (or the pseudogene TRBV3-2) to TRBJ2-1; D possibly corresponds to TRBD2 (5 bases). This CDR3 is 13 amino acids long. V lost 1 base, J lost 4 bases, and 5 bases lay in between. Germline V gives CDR1 LGHDT, CDR2 YNNKEL (reference sequence).

The chain links TRBV5-1 to TRBJ1-3; D is unclear. Germline V lookup: CDR1 SGHRS, CDR2 YFSETQ. The length of the CDR3 is 15 residues. V lost 0 bases and J 4 bases, leaving 11 bases between the germline ends. CDR3 DNA: TGCGCCAGCAGCTTGGAACCGGGTACAGGAAACACCATATATTTT. It codes for CASSLEPGTGNTIYF.